This T cell receptor (beta chain) was recorded in a study of post-analysis software for immune sequencing data (dated by TCRdb to between 2014 and 2016). With respect to the entire study: Relapsing-remitting, secondary progressive and progressive-relapsing multiple sclerosis were recorded as disease courses, and subtype annotation was lacking for some patients. A subset of samples was prepared in parallel using single-end sample barcoding, then pooled and co-amplified after Illumina adapter ligation. The multiple sclerosis patient repertoires were compared with ten to eleven previously published healthy control repertoires from donors aged about 6 to 25 years.

Overall study outcomes, separate from this receptor: The control group was slightly older than the multiple sclerosis patient group. Compared with controls, multiple sclerosis patients had significantly lower normalized Chao1 diversity, a finding suggesting substantial peripheral T-cell clonal expansion. Direct clustering with F measure revealed strong co-clustering of samples prepared in the same batch, which led to a batch-effect correction. Patients showed significantly higher frequencies than controls for a handful of TRBV segments, among them TRBV5-6, TRBV5-1 and TRBV20-1.

To demonstrate the VDJtools post-analysis software, TCR beta repertoires were profiled from the peripheral blood of some 12 young patients with multiple sclerosis. Multiple sclerosis patients were children and adolescents aged roughly 6 to 17 years. For this chain, trimming is 4 bases at the V end and 7 bases at the J end, and the number of junction bases without a gene match is 13. Its CDR3 holds 18 amino acids, cysteine through phenylalanine. Only the CDR3 DNA stays, 54 bases, in frame from base 1. CDR1 LGHDT and CDR2 YNNKEL are derived from the germline V gene (reference sequence). With regard to this clonotype: It lacks a known antigen. Per-base qualities were not stored, and no clone one base away is much larger.

Library generation was performed with PCR. The instrument given in TCRdb is Illumina HiSeq 2500. To reduce PCR and sequencing biases, unique molecular identifiers were built into the TCR beta cDNA libraries. Every 1 to 10 million input T cells yielded approximately 500,000 cDNA molecules, meaning each molecule approximated one T cell. Patient libraries were prepared and sequenced with the same protocol used for the earlier healthy control dataset. Within a given batch, samples were prepared together, multiplexed and sequenced on the same HiSeq lane. Per the original workflow: MIGEC handled the raw barcoded reads, throwing out single-read molecular identifier groups before consensus assembly and CDR3 extraction. Clonotype tables were post-analysed with VDJtools, and diversity was normalized by down-sampling all datasets to the smallest sample size. Repertoire overlap clustering matched CDR3 amino acid but not nucleotide sequences to correct batch-related cross-sample contamination. TCRdb reworked the public reads: Q25 trimming with fastp, MiXCR clone assembly, productive beta chains retained. Each CDR3 protein appears once, grouped with its most common genes and DNA. In this record, the V and J calls reflect TCRdb's handling and not the investigators' own analysis. The sample table shows around 770,000 distinct CDR3 sequences, and 46% are seen once. Together, the top ten hold 4.9% of the sample.

The receptor's source is a girl aged 10 to 17 with multiple sclerosis. The chain uses TRBV3-1 and TRBJ2-2; 12 bases in the middle match TRBD2. The source material was blood. The CDR3 protein: CASSPFFPSGRVVGELFF. DNA sequence: TGTGCCAGCAGCCCCTTCTTCCCTAGCGGGAGGGTAGTCGGGGAGCTGTTTTTT.